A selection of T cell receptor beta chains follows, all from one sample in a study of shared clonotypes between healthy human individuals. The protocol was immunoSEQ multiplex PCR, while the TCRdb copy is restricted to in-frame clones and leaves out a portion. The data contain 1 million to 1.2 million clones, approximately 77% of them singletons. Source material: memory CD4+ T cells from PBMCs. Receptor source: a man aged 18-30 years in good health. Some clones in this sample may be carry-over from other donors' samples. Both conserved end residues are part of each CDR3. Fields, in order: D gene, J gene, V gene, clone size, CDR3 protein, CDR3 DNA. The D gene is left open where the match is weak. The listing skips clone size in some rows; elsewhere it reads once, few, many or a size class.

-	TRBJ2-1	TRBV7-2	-	CASSLGARSSYNEQFF	TGTGCCAGCAGCTTAGGAGCGAGGAGCTCCTACAATGAGCAGTTCTTC
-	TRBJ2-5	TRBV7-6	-	CASSSGWGTETQYF	TGTGCCAGCAGCTCGGGGTGGGGCACGGAGACCCAGTACTTC
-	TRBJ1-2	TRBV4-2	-	CASSQETGGGYGYTF	TGTGCCAGCAGCCAAGAGACAGGCGGGGGCTATGGCTACACCTTC
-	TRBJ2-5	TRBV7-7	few	CASSLSAGRQTQYF	TGTGCCAGCAGCCTCTCGGCGGGTAGGCAGACCCAGTACTTC
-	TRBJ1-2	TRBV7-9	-	CASSPYLPARGYTF	TGTGCCAGCAGTCCCTATTTGCCCGCGAGAGGCTACACCTTC
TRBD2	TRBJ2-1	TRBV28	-	CASHQAGDNEQFF	TGTGCCAGCCACCAGGCGGGGGACAATGAGCAGTTCTTC
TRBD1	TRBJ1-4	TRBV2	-	CASSPDRAGREKLFF	TGTGCCAGCAGTCCCGACAGGGCTGGACGTGAAAAACTGTTTTTT
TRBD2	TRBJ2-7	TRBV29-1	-	CSVRLAGGPGEQYF	TGCAGCGTACGACTAGCGGGAGGGCCGGGGGAGCAGTACTTC
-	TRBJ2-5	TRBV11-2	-	CASSLVASRPRAETQYF	TGTGCCAGCAGCCTAGTAGCCTCGCGGCCGAGAGCCGAGACCCAGTACTTC
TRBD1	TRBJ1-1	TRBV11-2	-	CASSPHRGTEAFF	TGTGCCAGCAGCCCCCACAGGGGCACTGAAGCTTTCTTT
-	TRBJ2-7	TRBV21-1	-	CASSKGEGREGYEQYF	TGTGCCAGCAGCAAAGGGGAGGGCCGGGAGGGTTACGAGCAGTACTTC
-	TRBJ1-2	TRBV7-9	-	CASSRDHYGYTF	TGTGCCAGCAGCCGAGACCACTATGGCTACACCTTC
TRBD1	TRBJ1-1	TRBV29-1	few	CSVEGGEGATEAFF	TGCAGCGTTGAAGGGGGGGAGGGGGCCACTGAAGCTTTCTTT
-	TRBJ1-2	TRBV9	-	CASSRGGRSNYGYTF	TGTGCCAGCTCCCGGGGGGGAAGGAGCAACTATGGCTACACCTTC
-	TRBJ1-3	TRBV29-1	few	CSVERATTGNTIYF	TGCAGCGTTGAACGGGCCACAACTGGAAACACCATATATTTT
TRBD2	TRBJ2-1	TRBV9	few	CASSVGVAGAQDEQFF	TGTGCCAGCAGCGTAGGCGTAGCGGGAGCTCAGGATGAGCAGTTCTTC
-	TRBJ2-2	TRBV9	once	CASNTGNTGELFF	TGTGCCAGCAATACCGGGAACACCGGGGAGCTGTTTTTT
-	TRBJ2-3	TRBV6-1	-	CASSESALGQYF	TGTGCCAGCAGTGAAAGTGCGTTAGGGCAGTATTTT
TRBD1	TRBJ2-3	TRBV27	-	CASRGLAGTGGTDTQYF	TGTGCCAGCAGAGGACTCGCCGGGACAGGGGGCACAGATACGCAGTATTTT
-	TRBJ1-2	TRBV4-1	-	CASVAGPPNYGYTF	TGCGCCAGCGTGGCAGGGCCCCCTAACTATGGCTACACCTTC
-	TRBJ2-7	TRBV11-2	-	CASSAEIYEQYF	TGTGCCAGCAGCGCCGAGATCTACGAGCAGTACTTC
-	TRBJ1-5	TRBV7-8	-	CASSPPGAAQHF	TGTGCCAGCAGCCCACCGGGGGCAGCCCAGCATTTT
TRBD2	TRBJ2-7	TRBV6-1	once	CASSATLTGGSSYEQYF	TGTGCCAGCAGTGCTACCCTGACTGGCGGGAGCTCCTACGAGCAGTACTTC
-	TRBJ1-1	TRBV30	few	CARREGPNTEAFF	TGTGCCCGCCGGGAGGGTCCGAACACTGAAGCTTTCTTT
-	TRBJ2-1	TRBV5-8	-	CASSRRDSLNEQFF	TGTGCCAGCAGCCGGCGGGACAGCCTCAATGAGCAGTTCTTC
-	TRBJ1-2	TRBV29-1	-	CSVAFGPSGANGYTF	TGCAGCGTTGCCTTTGGACCCTCAGGGGCTAATGGCTACACCTTC